These 16 T cell receptor beta chains originate from one sample sequenced in a study of blood T cell repertoires in COVID-19. Method: immunoSEQ multiplex PCR; TCRdb's copy keeps in-frame clones and lacks some. The sample lists 330,000 or so clones, approximately 92% seen once, with around a sixth in the top ten. The sample taken for sequencing was PBMCs or T cells enriched from blood (not recorded which). The receptors were gathered from a woman in her twenties or thirties who had recovered from COVID-19.

The J gene is TRBJ1-5, the V gene TRBV18; D is uncertain. Germline CDR1 reads KGHSH; CDR2 reads LQKENI. V lost 3 bases to trimming and J lost 6 bases, with 9 bases between them. The CDR3 is made up of 13 amino acids. As DNA, the CDR3 is TGTGCCAGCTCACCCGGGAGGTCTCAGCCCCAGCATTTT. This encodes CASSPGRSQPQHF.

The J gene is TRBJ1-6, the V gene TRBV3-1 (or the pseudogene TRBV3-2); D gene ambiguous. CDR1 is LGHDT and CDR2 is YNNKEL in the germline V gene (reference sequence). The CDR3 is 16 residues long. V was clipped by 4 bases and J by 2 bases, with 12 bases between them. CDR3 in amino acids: CASSLQRGTYNSPLHF. CDR3 nucleotides: TGTGCCAGCAGCCTCCAGAGAGGGACCTATAATTCACCCCTCCACTTT.

V usage is TRBV5-4 and J usage is TRBJ1-1; D may be TRBD1 (6 bases). Looked up from germline, CDR1 is SGHNT and CDR2 is YYREEE (reference sequence). The CDR3 is 14 residues long. V was trimmed by 4 bases and J by 4 bases, leaving 14 bases between them. The CDR3 reads CASSITGTRTEAFF. The CDR3 DNA reads TGTGCCAGCAGCATAACAGGGACCCGCACTGAAGCTTTCTTT.

This clone appeared once. This chain uses TRBV7-3 with TRBJ1-1, with D unresolved. CDR3 length: 14 amino acids. Germline values: CDR1 SGHTA, CDR2 FQGTGA. Trimming took off 5 bases at V and 1 base at J, with 11 bases between the two ends. The CDR3 DNA reads TGTGCCAGCAGCCCCCGCGGGGAGAACACTGAAGCTTTCTTT. This encodes CASSPRGENTEAFF.

The rearrangement joins TRBV27 to TRBJ1-2, with 7 bases lining up with TRBD1. Per germline, CDR1 MNHEY and CDR2 SMNVEV (reference sequence). The CDR3 extends over 13 amino acids. With 4 bases clipped from V and 6 bases from J, the junction kept 5 bases outside the gene matches. Written as DNA, the CDR3 is TGTGCCAGCAGTTCCCGACAGGGTGATGGCTACACCTTC. It yields the protein CASSSRQGDGYTF.

The chain uses TRBV28 and TRBJ1-6, with D perhaps matching TRBD1 (5 bases). V shed 5 bases and J shed 5 bases, with 22 bases lying between them. Germline V gives CDR1 MDHEN, CDR2 SYDVKM. The CDR3 spans 18 residues. The CDR3 DNA reads TGTGCCAGCAGTGTTTCCTTCGGGCAGGGAACGGATAATTCACCCCTCCACTTT. Protein: CASSVSFGQGTDNSPLHF.

This chain links TRBV5-6 with TRBJ2-7; 8 nucleotides line up with TRBD1. V lost 2 bases to trimming and J lost 3 bases; unmatched junction nucleotides: 1. Germline V gives CDR1 SGHDT, CDR2 YYEEEE. The CDR3 covers 13 residues. The DNA of the CDR3 is TGTGCCAGCAGCTTAGGGACAGGCTACGAGCAGTACTTC. Translating it yields CASSLGTGYEQYF.

The chain employs TRBV6-2 or TRBV6-3 and TRBJ1-5; D ambiguous. CDR3 size: 16 residues. Germline lookup yields CDR1 MNHEY and CDR2 SVGEGT. The V end was cut by 6 bases, the J end by 11 bases, with 26 bases between. CDR3 sequence: CASSNPASGVVGTQHF. The CDR3 DNA sequence: TGTGCCAGCAGCAACCCCGCGTCCGGGGTGGTCGGGACCCAGCATTTT.

The chain has TRBV5-5 and TRBJ1-5; TRBD1 might be the D (5 bases). Germline CDR1 and CDR2: SGHKS and YYEKEE (reference sequence). Trimming shortened V by 1 base and J by 4 bases, and 12 bases separated the two germline ends. This CDR3 comprises 15 residues. CDR3 loop: CASSLTARENQPQHF. The DNA of the CDR3 is TGTGCCAGCAGCTTGACGGCCAGGGAAAATCAGCCCCAGCATTTT.

This clone appeared a single time. The chain is built from TRBV7-9 and TRBJ2-7; TRBD1 aligns across 11 bases. Germline assignment: CDR1 SEHNR and CDR2 FQNEAQ (reference sequence). The CDR3 covers 16 residues. J lost 6 bases, V lost 5 bases, and 12 bases had no gene match. CDR3 in DNA: TGTGCCAGCAGCACAAATACCGGGACAGGGGGGTCCGAGCAGTACTTC. Its translation is CASSTNTGTGGSEQYF.

This chain joins TRBV5-1 and TRBJ1-3; maybe TRBD1 (6 bases). Trimming removed 2 bases from V and 1 base from J, with 25 bases in between. The CDR3 loop spans 20 amino acids. Per the germline V gene, CDR1 is SGHRS and CDR2 is YFSETQ. The CDR3 nucleotides are TGCGCCAGCAGCTTCCAAGAAGGGGGGAGGGAGCTCGATTCTGGAAACACCATATATTTT. It encodes CASSFQEGGRELDSGNTIYF.

The rearrangement uses TRBV28 and TRBJ1-1; D may be TRBD1 (5 bases). CDR1 MDHEN and CDR2 SYDVKM come from the germline V gene. This CDR3 is built from 16 residues. Deletions cut 5 bases from V and 1 base from J, with 17 bases between. CDR3 loop: CASSTRKGEENTEAFF. In nucleotides, the CDR3 is TGTGCCAGCAGTACGCGAAAAGGGGAGGAGAACACTGAAGCTTTCTTT. The variable domain in full, with the rest retrieved from reference TRBV28 and TRBJ1-1, is DVKVTQSSRYLVKRTGEKVFLECVQDMDHENMFWYRQDPGLGLRLIYFSYDVKMKEKGDIPEGYSVSREKKERFSLILESASTNQTSMYLCASSTRKGEENTEAFFGQGTRLTVV.

This chain connects TRBV11-2 to TRBJ2-1; 8 bases are shared with TRBD2. Germline loops: CDR1 SGHAT, CDR2 FQNNGV. J lost 1 base, V lost 5 bases, and 7 bases had no gene match. The CDR3 covers 16 residues. CDR3 bases: TGTGCCAGCAGCCCAAGATCGGGGGGGTCCTACAATGAGCAGTTCTTC. Its translation is CASSPRSGGSYNEQFF.

The chain employs TRBV28 and TRBJ1-2, with 8 bases lining up with TRBD1. V was pared by 4 bases and J by 3 bases, with 4 bases of the junction left unmatched. Germline V gene data show CDR1 as MDHEN and CDR2 as SYDVKM. The CDR3 runs 14 residues. CDR3 sequence reads: CASSSNRGYYGYTF. The CDR3 region has the DNA TGTGCCAGCAGTTCCAACAGGGGGTACTATGGCTACACCTTC.

The V call is TRBV7-8, the J call TRBJ1-5, with D maybe TRBD1 (5 bases). Germline assignment: CDR1 SGHVS and CDR2 FQNEAQ. This CDR3 has 15 residues. V lost 1 base, J lost 3 bases, and 10 bases lay in between. CDR3 DNA sequence: TGTGCCAGCAGCTTAGTGACAGAGGTCAATCAGCCCCAGCATTTT. Protein product: CASSLVTEVNQPQHF.

DNA of the CDR3: TGTGCCAGCAGTTTGACAGCCGGATACTCTGGAAACACCATATATTTT. Translated, it gives CASSLTAGYSGNTIYF. This rearrangement joins TRBV28 to TRBJ1-3; possibly TRBD1 for D (5 bases). Germline V CDR1 and CDR2: MDHEN, SYDVKM. V lost 3 bases, J lost 0 bases, and 12 bases lay in between. The CDR3 has 16 residues.